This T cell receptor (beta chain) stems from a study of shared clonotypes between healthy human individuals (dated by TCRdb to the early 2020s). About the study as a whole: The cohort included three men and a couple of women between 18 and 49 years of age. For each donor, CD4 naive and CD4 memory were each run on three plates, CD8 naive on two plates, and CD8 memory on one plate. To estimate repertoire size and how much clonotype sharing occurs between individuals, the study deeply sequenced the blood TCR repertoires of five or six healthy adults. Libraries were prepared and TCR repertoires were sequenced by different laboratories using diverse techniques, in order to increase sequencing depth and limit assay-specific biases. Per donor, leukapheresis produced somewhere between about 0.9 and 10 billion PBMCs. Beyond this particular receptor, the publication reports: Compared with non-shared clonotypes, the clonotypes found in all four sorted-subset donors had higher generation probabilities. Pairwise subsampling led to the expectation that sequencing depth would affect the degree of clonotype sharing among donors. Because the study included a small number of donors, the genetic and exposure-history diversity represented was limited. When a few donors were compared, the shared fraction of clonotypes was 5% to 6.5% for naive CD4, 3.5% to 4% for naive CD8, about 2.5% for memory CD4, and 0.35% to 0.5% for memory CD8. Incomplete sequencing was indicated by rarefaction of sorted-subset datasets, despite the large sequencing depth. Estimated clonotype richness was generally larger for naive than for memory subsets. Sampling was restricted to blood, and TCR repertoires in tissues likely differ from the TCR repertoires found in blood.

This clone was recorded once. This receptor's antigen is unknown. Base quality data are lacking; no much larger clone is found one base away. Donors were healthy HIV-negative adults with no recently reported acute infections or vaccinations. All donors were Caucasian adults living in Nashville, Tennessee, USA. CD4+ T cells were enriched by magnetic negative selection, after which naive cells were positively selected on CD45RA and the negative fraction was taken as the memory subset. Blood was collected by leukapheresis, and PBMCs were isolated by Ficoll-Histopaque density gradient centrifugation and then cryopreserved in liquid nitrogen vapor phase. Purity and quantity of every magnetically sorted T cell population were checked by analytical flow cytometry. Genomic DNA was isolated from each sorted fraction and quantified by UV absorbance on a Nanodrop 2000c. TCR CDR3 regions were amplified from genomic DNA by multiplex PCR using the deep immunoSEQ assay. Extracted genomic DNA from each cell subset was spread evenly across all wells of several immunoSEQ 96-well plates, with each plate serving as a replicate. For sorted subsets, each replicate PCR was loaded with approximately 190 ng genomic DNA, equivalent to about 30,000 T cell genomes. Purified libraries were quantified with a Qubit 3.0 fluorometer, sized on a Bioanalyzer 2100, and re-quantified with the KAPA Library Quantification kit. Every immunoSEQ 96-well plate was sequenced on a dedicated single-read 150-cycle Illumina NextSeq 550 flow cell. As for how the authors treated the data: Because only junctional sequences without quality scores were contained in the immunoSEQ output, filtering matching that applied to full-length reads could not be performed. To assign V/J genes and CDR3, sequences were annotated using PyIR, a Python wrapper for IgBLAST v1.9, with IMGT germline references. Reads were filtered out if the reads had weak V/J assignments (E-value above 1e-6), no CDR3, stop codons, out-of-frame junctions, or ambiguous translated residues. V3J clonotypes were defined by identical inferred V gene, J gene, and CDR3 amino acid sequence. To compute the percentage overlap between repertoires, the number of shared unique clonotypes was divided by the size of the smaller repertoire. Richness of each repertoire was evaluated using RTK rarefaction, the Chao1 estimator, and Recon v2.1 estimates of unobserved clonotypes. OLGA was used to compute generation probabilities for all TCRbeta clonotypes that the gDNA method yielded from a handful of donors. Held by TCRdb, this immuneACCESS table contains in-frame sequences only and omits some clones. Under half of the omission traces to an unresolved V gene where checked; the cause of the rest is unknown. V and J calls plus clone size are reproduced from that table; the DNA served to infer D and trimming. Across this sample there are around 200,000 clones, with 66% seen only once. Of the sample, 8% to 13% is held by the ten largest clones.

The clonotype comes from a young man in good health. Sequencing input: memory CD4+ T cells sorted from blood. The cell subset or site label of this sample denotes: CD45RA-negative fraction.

The CDR3 amino acid sequence is: CASSEMRGVNTEAFF. The nucleotide sequence reads as follows: TGTGCCAGCAGTGAAATGCGCGGGGTGAACACTGAAGCTTTCTTT. The chain is encoded by TRBV2 joined to TRBJ1-1; the D gene remains uncertain. V loses 2 bases of germline sequence and J loses 0 bases, and the interval between the two ends is 10 bases. From its cysteine to its phenylalanine, the CDR3 spans 15 amino acids. This entry keeps only the CDR3 DNA: 45 bases, framed from base 1. Via the germline V gene, CDR1 is SNHLY and CDR2 FYNNEI.